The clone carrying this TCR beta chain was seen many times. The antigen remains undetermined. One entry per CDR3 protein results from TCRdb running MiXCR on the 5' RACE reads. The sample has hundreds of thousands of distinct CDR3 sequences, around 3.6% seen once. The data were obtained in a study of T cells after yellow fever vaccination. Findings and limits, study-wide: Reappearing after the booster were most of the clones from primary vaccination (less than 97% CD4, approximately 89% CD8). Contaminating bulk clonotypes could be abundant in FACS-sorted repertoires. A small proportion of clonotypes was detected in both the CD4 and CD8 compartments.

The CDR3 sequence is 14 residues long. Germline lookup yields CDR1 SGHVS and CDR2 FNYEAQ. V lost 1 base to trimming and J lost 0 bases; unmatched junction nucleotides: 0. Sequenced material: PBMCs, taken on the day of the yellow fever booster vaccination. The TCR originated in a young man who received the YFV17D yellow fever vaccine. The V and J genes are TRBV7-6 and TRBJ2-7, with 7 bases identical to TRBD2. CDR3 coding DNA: TGTGCCAGCAGCTTAGGGGGGGGCTCCTACGAGCAGTACTTC. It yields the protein CASSLGGGSYEQYF.